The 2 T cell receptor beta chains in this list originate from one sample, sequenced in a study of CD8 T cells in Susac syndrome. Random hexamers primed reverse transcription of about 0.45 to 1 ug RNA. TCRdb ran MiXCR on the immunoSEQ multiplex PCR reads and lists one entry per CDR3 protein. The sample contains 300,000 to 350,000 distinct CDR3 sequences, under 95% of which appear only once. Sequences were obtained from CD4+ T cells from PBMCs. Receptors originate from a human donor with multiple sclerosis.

As DNA, the CDR3 is TGTGCCAGCAGTCAAACCGGGACCGGCAATCAGCCCCAGCATTTT. Translating gives CASSQTGTGNQPQHF. The chain joins TRBV7-9 to TRBJ1-5; the D gene is possibly TRBD1 (5 bases). Trimming pared 6 bases from V and 2 bases from J, leaving 14 bases between. The germline gives CDR1 SEHNR, CDR2 FQNEAQ (reference sequence). The CDR3 is 15 residues long. Based on the CDR3 plus reference TRBV7-9 and TRBJ1-5, the full variable domain is DTGVSQNPRHKITKRGQNVTFRCDPISEHNRLYWYRQTLGQGPEFLTYFQNEAQLEKSRLLSDRFSAERPKGSFSTLEIQRTEQGDSAMYLCASSQTGTGNQPQHFGDGTRLSIL.

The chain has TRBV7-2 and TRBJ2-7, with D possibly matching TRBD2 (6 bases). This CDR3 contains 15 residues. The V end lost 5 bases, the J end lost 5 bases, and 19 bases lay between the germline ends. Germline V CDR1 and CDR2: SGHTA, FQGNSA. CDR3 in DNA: TGTGCCAGCAGCACCTTACTAGCTTCGGGAAACGAGCAGTACTTC. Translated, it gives CASSTLLASGNEQYF.